This T cell receptor (beta chain) was sequenced for a study of shared clonotypes between healthy human individuals. General study findings and limits: Among donors, clonotype sharing was expected to be affected by sequencing depth. For naive CD4 cells, roughly 4.8% of clonotypes were shared across four donors. Generation probability values for non-shared clonotypes were lower than those for clonotypes shared by all four donors.

Trimming removed 0 bases from V and 5 bases from J; junction bases left unmatched: 3. The V gene's germline CDR1 is ENHRY and CDR2 SYGVKD. CDR3 length equals 16 residues. Libraries were prepared by immunoSEQ multiplex PCR; TCRdb keeps only in-frame clonotypes and omits some of them. The top ten hold 0.6% to 0.75% of the sample, which has roughly 1,000,000 clones, 78% seen once. For this clone: The antigen remains undetermined.

The chain couples TRBV10-3 to TRBJ2-5; 13 bases match TRBD2. The source of this sequence is a man aged 18 to 30 in good health. Some clones in this sample may be carry-over from other donors' samples. The source material was memory CD4+ T cells from PBMCs. Subset specified: CD45RA-negative fraction. The chain's CDR3 is CAISESTSGRRETQYF. The CDR3 nucleotides read TGTGCCATCAGTGAGTCGACTAGCGGGAGGCGTGAGACCCAGTACTTC.